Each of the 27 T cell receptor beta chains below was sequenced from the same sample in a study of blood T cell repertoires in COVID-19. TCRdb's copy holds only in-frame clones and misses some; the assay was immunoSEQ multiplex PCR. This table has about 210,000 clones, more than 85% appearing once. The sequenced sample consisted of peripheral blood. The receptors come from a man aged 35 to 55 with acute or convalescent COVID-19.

CDR3 nucleotides: TGTGCCAGTAGTATAGTCTATGGACTAGCGGGTTCCTACAATGAGCAGTTCTTC. This encodes CASSIVYGLAGSYNEQFF. V gene TRBV19 combines with J gene TRBJ2-1; 11 nucleotides agree with TRBD2. This CDR3 region has 18 residues. V dropped 1 base and J dropped 1; count of bases not matched to a gene: 6. Germline V gene lookup returns CDR1 LNHDA and CDR2 SQIVND (reference sequence).

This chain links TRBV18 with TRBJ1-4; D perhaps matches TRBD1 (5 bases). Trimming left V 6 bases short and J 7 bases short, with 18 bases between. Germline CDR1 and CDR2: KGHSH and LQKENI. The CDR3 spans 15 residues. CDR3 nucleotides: TGTGCCAGCTCCCCAGGGTTGGGGAGAGTTGAAAAACTGTTTTTT. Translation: CASSPGLGRVEKLFF. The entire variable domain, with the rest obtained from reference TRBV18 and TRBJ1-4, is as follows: NAGVMQNPRHLVRRRGQEARLRCSPMKGHSHVYWYRQLPEEGLKFMVYLQKENIIDESGMPKERFSAEFPKEGPSILRIQQVVRGDSAAYFCASSPGLGRVEKLFFGSGTQLSVL.

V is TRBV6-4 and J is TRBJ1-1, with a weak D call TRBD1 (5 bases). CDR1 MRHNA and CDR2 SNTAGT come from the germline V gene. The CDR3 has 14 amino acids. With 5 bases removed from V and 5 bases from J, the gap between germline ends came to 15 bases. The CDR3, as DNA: TGTGCCAGCAGTTCTAACGGCGGGGGTACTGAAGCTTTCTTT. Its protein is CASSSNGGGTEAFF.

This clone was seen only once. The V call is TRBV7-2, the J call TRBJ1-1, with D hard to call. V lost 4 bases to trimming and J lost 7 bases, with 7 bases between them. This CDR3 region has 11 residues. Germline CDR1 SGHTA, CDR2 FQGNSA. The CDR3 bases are TGTGCCAGCAGCTCGGTTGGTGAAGCTTTCTTT. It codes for CASSSVGEAFF.

CDR3 residues: CASSFLSDTQYF. The CDR3 DNA sequence: TGTGCCAGCAGTTTCTTATCAGATACGCAGTATTTT. This rearrangement joins TRBV12-3 or TRBV12-4 to TRBJ2-3; D is undetermined. The germline V and J ends were trimmed by 3 bases and 4 bases, with 5 bases remaining between them. The CDR3 consists of 12 residues.

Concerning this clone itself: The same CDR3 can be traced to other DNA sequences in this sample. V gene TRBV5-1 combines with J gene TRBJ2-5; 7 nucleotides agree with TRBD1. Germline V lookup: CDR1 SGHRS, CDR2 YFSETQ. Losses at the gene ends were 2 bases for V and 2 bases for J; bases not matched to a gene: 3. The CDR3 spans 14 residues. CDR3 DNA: TGCGCCAGCAGCTTTCAGGGGGATCAAGAGACCCAGTACTTC. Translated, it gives CASSFQGDQETQYF.

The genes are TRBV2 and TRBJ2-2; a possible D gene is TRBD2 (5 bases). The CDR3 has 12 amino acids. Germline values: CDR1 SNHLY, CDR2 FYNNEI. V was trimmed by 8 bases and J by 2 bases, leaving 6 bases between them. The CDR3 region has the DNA TGTGCCAGCCGGGGAAACACCGGGGAGCTGTTTTTT. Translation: CASRGNTGELFF.

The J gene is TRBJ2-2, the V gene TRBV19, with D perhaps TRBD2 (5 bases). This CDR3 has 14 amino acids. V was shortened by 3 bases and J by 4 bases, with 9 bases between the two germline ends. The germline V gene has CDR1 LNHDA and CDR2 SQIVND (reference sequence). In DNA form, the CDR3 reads TGTGCCAGTAGTATCATCACTAGCACCGGGGAGCTGTTTTTT. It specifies CASSIITSTGELFF.

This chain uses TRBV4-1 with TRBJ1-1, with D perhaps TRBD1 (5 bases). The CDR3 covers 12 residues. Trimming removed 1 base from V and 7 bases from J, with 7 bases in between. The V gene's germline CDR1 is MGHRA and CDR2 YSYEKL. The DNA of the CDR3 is TGCGCCAGCAGCCAAGGGACAAGTGAAGCTTTCTTT. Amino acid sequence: CASSQGTSEAFF.

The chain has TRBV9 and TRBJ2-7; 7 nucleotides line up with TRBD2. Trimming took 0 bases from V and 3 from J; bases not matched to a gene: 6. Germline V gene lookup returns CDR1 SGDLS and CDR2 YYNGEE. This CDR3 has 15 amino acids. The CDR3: CASSVVAGVGYEQYF. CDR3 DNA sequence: TGTGCCAGCAGCGTAGTTGCGGGAGTGGGCTACGAGCAGTACTTC.

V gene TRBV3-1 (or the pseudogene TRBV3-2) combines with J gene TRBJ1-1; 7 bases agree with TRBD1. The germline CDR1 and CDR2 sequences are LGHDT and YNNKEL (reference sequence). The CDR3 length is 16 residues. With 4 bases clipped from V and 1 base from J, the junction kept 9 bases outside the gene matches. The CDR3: CASSPRDRDRNTEAFF. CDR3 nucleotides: TGTGCCAGCAGCCCCCGGGACAGAGACCGGAACACTGAAGCTTTCTTT.

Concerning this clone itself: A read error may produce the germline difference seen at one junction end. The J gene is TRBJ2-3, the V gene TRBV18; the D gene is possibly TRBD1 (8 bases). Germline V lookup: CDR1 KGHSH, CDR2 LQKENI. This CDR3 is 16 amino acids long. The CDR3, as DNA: TGTGCCAGCTCTCCACAGGGGGGGGTCGGCACAGATACGCAGTATTTT. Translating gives CASSPQGGVGTDTQYF.

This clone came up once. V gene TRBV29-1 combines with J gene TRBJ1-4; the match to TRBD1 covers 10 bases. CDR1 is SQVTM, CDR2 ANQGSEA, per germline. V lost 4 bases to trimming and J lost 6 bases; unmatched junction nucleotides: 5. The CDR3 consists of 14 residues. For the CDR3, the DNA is TGCAGCGTTGGAAGGACAGGGGGGCATGAAAAACTGTTTTTT. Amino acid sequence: CSVGRTGGHEKLFF.

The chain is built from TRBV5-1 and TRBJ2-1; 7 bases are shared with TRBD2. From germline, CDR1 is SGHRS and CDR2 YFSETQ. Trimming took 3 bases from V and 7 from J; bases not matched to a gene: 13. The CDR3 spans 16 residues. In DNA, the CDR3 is TGCGCCAGCAGCTCGCAGGGCGGGGGAGTAAGTAATGAGCAGTTCTTC. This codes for CASSSQGGGVSNEQFF.

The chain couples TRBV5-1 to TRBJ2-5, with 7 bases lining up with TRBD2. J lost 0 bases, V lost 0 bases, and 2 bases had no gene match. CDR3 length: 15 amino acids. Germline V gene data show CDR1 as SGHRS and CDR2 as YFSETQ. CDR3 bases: TGCGCCAGCAGCTTGGGGAGCGGGAACCAAGAGACCCAGTACTTC. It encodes CASSLGSGNQETQYF.

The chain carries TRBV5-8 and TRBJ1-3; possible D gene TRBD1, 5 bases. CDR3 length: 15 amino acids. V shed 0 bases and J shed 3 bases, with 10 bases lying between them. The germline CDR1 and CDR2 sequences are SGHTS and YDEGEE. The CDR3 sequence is CASSLAGFGGNTIYF. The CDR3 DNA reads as TGTGCCAGCAGCTTGGCAGGGTTCGGTGGAAACACCATATATTTT. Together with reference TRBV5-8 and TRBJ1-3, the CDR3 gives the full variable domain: EAGVTQSPTHLIKTRGQQATLRCSPISGHTSVYWYQQALGLGLQFLLWYDEGEERNRGNFPPRFSGRQFPNYSSELNVNALELEDSALYLCASSLAGFGGNTIYFGEGSWLTVV.

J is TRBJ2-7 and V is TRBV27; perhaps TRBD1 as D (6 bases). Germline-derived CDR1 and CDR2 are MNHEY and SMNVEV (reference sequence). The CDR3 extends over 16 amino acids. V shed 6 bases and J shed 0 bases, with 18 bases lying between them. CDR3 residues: CASSAMTQGISYEQYF. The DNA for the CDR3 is TGTGCCAGCAGCGCTATGACACAGGGCATCTCCTACGAGCAGTACTTC.

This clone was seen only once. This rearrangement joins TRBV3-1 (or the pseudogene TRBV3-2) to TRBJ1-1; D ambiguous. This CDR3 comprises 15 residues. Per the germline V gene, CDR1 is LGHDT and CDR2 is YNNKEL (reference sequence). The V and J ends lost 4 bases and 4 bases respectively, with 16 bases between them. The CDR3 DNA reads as TGTGCCAGCAGCCGTCGGGGAGGGCTGGGCACTGAAGCTTTCTTT. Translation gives CASSRRGGLGTEAFF.

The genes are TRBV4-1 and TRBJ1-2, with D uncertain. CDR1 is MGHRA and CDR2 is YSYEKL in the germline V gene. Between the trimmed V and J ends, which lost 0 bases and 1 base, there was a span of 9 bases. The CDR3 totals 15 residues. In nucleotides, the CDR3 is TGCGCCAGCAGCCAAGAGAACAGAGATAACTATGGCTACACCTTC. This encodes CASSQENRDNYGYTF.

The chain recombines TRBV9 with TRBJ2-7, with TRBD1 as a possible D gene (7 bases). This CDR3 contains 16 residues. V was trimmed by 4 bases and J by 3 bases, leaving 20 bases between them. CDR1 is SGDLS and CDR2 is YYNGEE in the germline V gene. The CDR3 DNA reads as TGTGCCAGCAGCTCCCACCCGAGGCAGGGGGGCTACGAGCAGTACTTC. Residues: CASSSHPRQGGYEQYF.

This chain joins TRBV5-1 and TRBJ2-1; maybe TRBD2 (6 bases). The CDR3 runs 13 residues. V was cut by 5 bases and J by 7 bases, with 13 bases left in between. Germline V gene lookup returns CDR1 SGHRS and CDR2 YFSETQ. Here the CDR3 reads CASRGPSENEQFF. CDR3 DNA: TGCGCCAGCAGGGGGCCTAGCGAAAATGAGCAGTTCTTC. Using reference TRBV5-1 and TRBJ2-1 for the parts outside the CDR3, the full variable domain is KAGVTQTPRYLIKTRGQQVTLSCSPISGHRSVSWYQQTPGQGLQFLFEYFSETQRNKGNFPGRFSGRQFSNSRSEMNVSTLELGDSALYLCASRGPSENEQFFGPGTRLTVL.

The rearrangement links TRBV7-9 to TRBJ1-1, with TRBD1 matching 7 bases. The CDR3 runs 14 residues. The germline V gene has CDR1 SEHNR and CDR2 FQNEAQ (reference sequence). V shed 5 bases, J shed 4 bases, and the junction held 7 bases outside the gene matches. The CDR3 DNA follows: TGTGCCAGCAGCCCCGACAGGGTAAGCACTGAAGCTTTCTTT. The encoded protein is CASSPDRVSTEAFF.

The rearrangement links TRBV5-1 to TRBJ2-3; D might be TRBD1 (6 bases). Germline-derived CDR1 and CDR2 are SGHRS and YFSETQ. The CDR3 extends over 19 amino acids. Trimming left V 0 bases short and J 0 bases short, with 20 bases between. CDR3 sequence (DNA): TGCGCCAGCAGCTTGGGCTTCTCCTGGGACACCTCAAGCACAGATACGCAGTATTTT. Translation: CASSLGFSWDTSSTDTQYF. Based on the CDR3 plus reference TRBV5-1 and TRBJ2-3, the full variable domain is KAGVTQTPRYLIKTRGQQVTLSCSPISGHRSVSWYQQTPGQGLQFLFEYFSETQRNKGNFPGRFSGRQFSNSRSEMNVSTLELGDSALYLCASSLGFSWDTSSTDTQYFGPGTRLTVL.

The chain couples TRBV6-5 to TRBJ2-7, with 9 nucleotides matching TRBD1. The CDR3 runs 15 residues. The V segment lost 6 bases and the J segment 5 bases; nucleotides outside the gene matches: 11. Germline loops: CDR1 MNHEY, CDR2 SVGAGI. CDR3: CASRPSGTGSNEQYF. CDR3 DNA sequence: TGTGCCAGCAGGCCTTCCGGGACAGGGTCCAACGAGCAGTACTTC.

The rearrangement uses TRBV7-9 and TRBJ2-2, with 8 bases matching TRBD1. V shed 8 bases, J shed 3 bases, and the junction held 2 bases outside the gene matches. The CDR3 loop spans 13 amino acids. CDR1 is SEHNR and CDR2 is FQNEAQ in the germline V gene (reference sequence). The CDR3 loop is CASRTGYTGELFF. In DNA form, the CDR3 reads TGTGCCAGCCGGACAGGGTACACCGGGGAGCTGTTTTTT.

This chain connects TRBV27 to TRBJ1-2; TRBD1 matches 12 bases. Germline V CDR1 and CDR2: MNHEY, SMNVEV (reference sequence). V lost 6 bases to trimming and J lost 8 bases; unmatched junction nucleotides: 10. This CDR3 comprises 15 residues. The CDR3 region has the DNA TGTGCCAGCAGGAGGGGACAGGGGGCACGGGCGGGCTACACCTTC. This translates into CASRRGQGARAGYTF.

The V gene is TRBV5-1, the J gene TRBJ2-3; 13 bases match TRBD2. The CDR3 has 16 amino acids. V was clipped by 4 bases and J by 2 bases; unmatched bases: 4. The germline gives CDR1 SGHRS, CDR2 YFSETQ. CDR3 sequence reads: CASSLTSGGVTDTQYF. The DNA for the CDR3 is TGCGCCAGCAGCCTAACTAGCGGGGGGGTCACAGATACGCAGTATTTT.